This T cell receptor beta chain was obtained from a study of spatial heterogeneity in lung cancer. At the level of the study: Alpha-chain sequences were detected in numbers that were consistently lower than beta-chain sequences.

Germline assignment: CDR1 GTSNPN and CDR2 SVGIG (reference sequence). V shed 0 bases and J shed 1 base, with 10 bases lying between them. CDR3 length: 14 residues. TCRdb re-called the 5' RACE reads with MiXCR, one entry per CDR3 protein. The data contain under 8,000 distinct CDR3 sequences, 12% of them singletons. Time point specified: sample taken at primary tumor resection. Whole RNA, isolated from tumor, nontumor lung or frozen PBMC, was sequenced without prior sorting. By proportion, this clonotype is medium-sized. Its antigen is not identified. General study results and limits: Tumor mutation count correlated with how many alpha and beta TCRs expanded intratumorally. The authors estimated that approximately 7.3% of tumor T cells were covered for alpha chains and over 11% for beta chains.

The genes are TRBV30 and TRBJ2-7; D gene ambiguous. This clonotype was obtained from a male donor with early-stage non-small cell lung cancer. The input for sequencing was lung tumor tissue, taken at surgery. The CDR3 protein is CAWSVGVPSYEQYF. The CDR3 DNA sequence: TGTGCCTGGAGTGTTGGGGTACCGTCCTACGAGCAGTACTTC.